These 30 T cell receptor beta chains came from one sample sequenced in a study of T cell repertoires in cytomegalovirus infection. Using its own MiXCR run on the reads, TCRdb lists one record per CDR3 protein. The sample shows some 600,000 distinct CDR3 sequences, 20% to 30% of them seen only once. The sample consisted of CD8+ T cells from PBMCs. Source of these receptors: a human donor in good health (CMV status not recorded). Some clones in this sample may be carry-over from other donors' samples.

The V and J genes are TRBV12-5 and TRBJ2-3; D is ambiguous. The CDR3 is 13 amino acids. The germline gives CDR1 LGHNT, CDR2 FRNRAP. Between the trimmed V and J ends, which lost 6 bases and 2 bases, there was a span of 9 bases. CDR3: CASGSGLTDTQYF. The CDR3 nucleotides are TGTGCTAGTGGCTCCGGTCTCACAGATACGCAGTATTTT.

This clonotype came up many times. The chain uses TRBV19 and TRBJ1-1; the D is unclear. Per germline, CDR1 LNHDA and CDR2 SQIVND (reference sequence). Trimming cost V 3 bases and J 2 bases, with 7 bases left between them. This CDR3 is built from 13 residues. CDR3 nucleotides: TGTGCCAGTAGTATTAGCGTCAACACTGAAGCTTTCTTT. This sequence encodes CASSISVNTEAFF.

J is TRBJ2-7 and V is TRBV10-3, with 7 bases fitting TRBD1. The trim removed 3 bases at V and 0 bases at J, leaving 8 bases unmatched. CDR1 ENHRY and CDR2 SYGVKD come from the germline V gene. The CDR3 is 16 residues long. The CDR3 sequence is CAISDPDRSLSYEQYF. DNA for the CDR3: TGTGCCATCAGTGATCCGGACAGGAGCCTCTCCTACGAGCAGTACTTC.

This clonotype was detected a few times. The chain recombines TRBV23-1 with TRBJ1-6; D unresolved. TRBV23-1 is flagged as an ORF with uncertain function. This CDR3 is 14 amino acids long. V lost 8 bases and J 10 bases, leaving 18 bases between the germline ends. CDR3 sequence (DNA): TGCGCCAGCCTTGGGGTCGGTCGGCGGTCACCCCTCCACTTT. This codes for CASLGVGRRSPLHF.

The chain employs TRBV27 and TRBJ2-1; 7 positions agree with TRBD2. V gave up 3 bases and J gave up 4 bases; unmatched junction bases: 6. CDR3 length: 15 amino acids. Germline V gives CDR1 MNHEY, CDR2 SMNVEV (reference sequence). The CDR3 region has the DNA TGTGCCAGCAGTTTCCTGTTCGGGGGGTACAATGAGCAGTTCTTC. It encodes CASSFLFGGYNEQFF.

This clonotype has just a few counts. The chain has TRBV20-1 and TRBJ1-4; possibly TRBD1 for D (5 bases). V lost 0 bases to trimming and J lost 1 base, with 18 bases between them. CDR1 and CDR2 from the germline V gene are DFQATT and SNEGSKA (reference sequence). CDR3 size: 18 residues. The CDR3 here is CSARDWGETKQTNEKLFF. The CDR3, as DNA: TGCAGTGCTAGAGATTGGGGGGAAACGAAGCAAACTAATGAAAAACTGTTTTTT.

The chain joins TRBV12-3 or TRBV12-4 to TRBJ2-1; 9 positions match TRBD1. V lost 5 bases and J lost 6; bases outside the gene matches: 8. There are 15 residues in the CDR3. The CDR3 region is CASSPIQGAGNEQFF. Written as DNA, the CDR3 is TGTGCCAGCAGTCCAATACAGGGGGCGGGCAATGAGCAGTTCTTC.

This CDR3 is CASSSPDRVWETQYF. The CDR3 DNA reads as TGTGCCAGCAGCTCCCCCGACAGGGTTTGGGAGACCCAGTACTTC. The J gene is TRBJ2-5, the V gene TRBV28, with 7 bases lining up with TRBD1. Germline values: CDR1 MDHEN, CDR2 SYDVKM. The CDR3 spans 15 residues. After removal of 6 bases from V and 5 bases from J, the junction contained 12 bases not matched to a gene.

Worth noting for this clonotype: It may be a read error: a sequence one base away is much more abundant. The V call is TRBV7-2, the J call TRBJ2-5, with TRBD1 as a possible D gene (6 bases). Germline V lookup: CDR1 SGHTA, CDR2 FQGNSA. The CDR3 has 16 amino acids. The CDR3 bases are TGTGCCAACAGCTTAGGGCAGGGGACCCACCAAGAGACCCAGTACTTC. This translates into CANSLGQGTHQETQYF.

This clonotype has a count of ten or more. The chain has TRBV28 and TRBJ2-1; TRBD1 matches 9 bases. Germline loops: CDR1 MDHEN, CDR2 SYDVKM. Trimming removed 6 bases from V and 0 bases from J; junction bases left unmatched: 3. The CDR3 contains 15 residues. CDR3 DNA sequence: TGTGCCAGCAGCCCGGGACAGGGCTCCTACAATGAGCAGTTCTTC. Encoded protein: CASSPGQGSYNEQFF.

At least ten counts were recorded for this clonotype. The rearrangement joins TRBV12-3 or TRBV12-4 to TRBJ1-1; D might be TRBD1 (5 bases). The CDR3 spans 13 residues. Trimming took 4 bases from V and 1 from J, leaving 7 bases between them. CDR3 loop: CASSSQGNTEAFF. In DNA form, the CDR3 reads TGTGCCAGCAGTTCTCAGGGGAACACTGAAGCTTTCTTT.

The V call is TRBV2, the J call TRBJ2-5; the D is unclear. CDR1 is SNHLY, CDR2 FYNNEI, per germline. CDR3 size: 17 residues. V was cut by 3 bases and J by 3 bases, with 20 bases left in between. This CDR3 reads CASSDTSRGSLEETQYF. CDR3 bases: TGTGCCAGCAGTGATACGTCGAGAGGCTCCTTGGAAGAGACCCAGTACTTC.

This clonotype came up a few times. The chain carries TRBV19 and TRBJ1-5, with 12 bases that match TRBD1. V was clipped by 6 bases and J by 1 base; unmatched bases: 10. This CDR3 contains 18 residues. Germline-derived CDR1 and CDR2 are LNHDA and SQIVND (reference sequence). This chain's CDR3 is CASSLPGQGAPSNQPQHF. Written as DNA, the CDR3 is TGTGCCAGTAGCCTTCCGGGACAGGGGGCTCCGAGCAATCAGCCCCAGCATTTT.

This clonotype was counted only a few times. This CDR3 reads CASSFHKGQVNYGYTF. In DNA form, the CDR3 reads TGTGCCAGCAGCTTTCACAAGGGACAGGTGAACTATGGCTACACCTTC. The chain couples TRBV5-5 to TRBJ1-2, with 8 positions matching TRBD1. V lost 2 bases to trimming and J lost 2 bases; unmatched junction nucleotides: 8. Germline lookup yields CDR1 SGHKS and CDR2 YYEKEE (reference sequence). The CDR3 extends over 16 amino acids.

This clonotype was recorded many times. This rearrangement joins TRBV7-9 to TRBJ2-1; D might be TRBD1 (5 bases). This CDR3 contains 16 residues. The V gene lost 7 bases and the J gene lost 0 bases, with 16 bases spanning the gap. Germline-derived CDR1 and CDR2 are SEHNR and FQNEAQ (reference sequence). The CDR3: CASTSTQGTSYNEQFF. DNA for the CDR3: TGTGCCAGCACCTCCACCCAGGGAACCTCCTACAATGAGCAGTTCTTC.

The chain recombines TRBV7-6 with TRBJ1-1; D is unresolved. Germline V CDR1 and CDR2: SGHVS, FNYEAQ. The CDR3 loop spans 13 amino acids. Deletions cut 5 bases from V and 2 bases from J, with 9 bases between. The CDR3 region is CASSVNSNTEAFF. In DNA, the CDR3 is TGTGCCAGCAGCGTAAACAGCAACACTGAAGCTTTCTTT.

This clonotype appeared a few times. This sequence joins TRBV20-1 and TRBJ2-2; D not certain. V lost 3 bases and J 1 base, leaving 3 bases between the germline ends. The CDR3 sequence is 12 residues long. Germline CDR1 is DFQATT and CDR2 is SNEGSKA (reference sequence). CDR3 loop: CSASLNTGELFF. The CDR3 region has the DNA TGCAGTGCTAGCCTGAACACCGGGGAGCTGTTTTTT.

CDR3 sequence: CASSPDLRRTQYF. CDR3 in DNA: TGTGCCAGCAGCCCCGACCTCAGGAGAACTCAGTACTTC. The V gene is TRBV7-9, the J gene TRBJ2-4; D gene unclear. CDR1 is SEHNR and CDR2 is FQNEAQ in the germline V gene (reference sequence). CDR3 length equals 13 residues. Trimming pared 5 bases from V and 12 bases from J, leaving 17 bases between.

The CDR3 loop reads CSVRLAGYTQYF. Here the CDR3 DNA reads TGCAGCGTTCGGCTAGCGGGATATACGCAGTATTTT. The chain joins TRBV29-1 to TRBJ2-3, with 9 positions matching TRBD2. The CDR3 is 12 amino acids. In germline, CDR1 is SQVTM, CDR2 ANQGSEA. With 5 bases clipped from V and 7 bases from J, the junction kept 4 bases outside the gene matches.

Concerning this clonotype itself: The CDR3 end shows no conserved phenylalanine or tryptophan, and so a read error is likely. The chain recombines TRBV19 with TRBJ1-1, with a weak D call TRBD1 (6 bases). The V gene's germline CDR1 is LNHDA and CDR2 SQIVND (reference sequence). The CDR3 loop spans 14 amino acids. CDR3 region: CASSLGQLNTEAFV. The DNA for the CDR3 is TGTGCCAGTAGTTTAGGACAGCTGAACACGGAAGCTTTCGTT.

The chain joins TRBV28 to TRBJ2-7; either TRBD1 or TRBD2 may fit D (5 bases each). Germline CDR1 and CDR2: MDHEN and SYDVKM. The CDR3 runs 16 residues. V was trimmed by 1 base and J by 2 bases, leaving 15 bases between them. CDR3 nucleotide sequence: TGTGCCAGCAGTTTATACCCCAGGGCGCGGGCCTACGAGCAGTACTTC. It is translated as CASSLYPRARAYEQYF.

With respect to this clonotype: This may arise from a read error, as a much more abundant clone is one base away. The DNA of the CDR3 is TGTGCCAGCAGTTGCCCTAGACAGGGTATCGTACAGCCCCAGCATTTT. This gives the protein CASSCPRQGIVQPQHF. The chain carries TRBV6-6 and TRBJ1-5; 7 nucleotides agree with TRBD1. The CDR3 runs to 16 residues. After removal of 4 bases from V and 7 bases from J, the junction contained 13 bases not matched to a gene. CDR1 and CDR2 (germline): MNHNY, SVGAGI (reference sequence).

A few counts support this clonotype. This chain joins TRBV6-1 and TRBJ2-1; TRBD2 matches at 9 bases. V shed 6 bases and J 5 bases; nucleotides not matched to a gene: 8. Germline V lookup: CDR1 MNHNS, CDR2 SASEGT. CDR3 length: 15 amino acids. Here the CDR3 reads CASSWTSVPNNEQFF. In DNA form, the CDR3 reads TGTGCCAGCAGCTGGACTAGCGTGCCAAACAATGAGCAGTTCTTC.

The rearrangement joins TRBV7-9 to TRBJ2-7, with 7 nucleotides matching TRBD1. Germline values: CDR1 SEHNR, CDR2 FQNEAQ (reference sequence). The CDR3 consists of 13 residues. J lost 5 bases, V lost 7 bases, and 8 bases had no gene match. The CDR3: CASTTTGIHEQYF. CDR3 nucleotide sequence: TGTGCCAGCACCACGACAGGGATCCACGAGCAGTACTTC.

This clonotype was counted a few times. The chain couples TRBV28 to TRBJ2-5; no clear D. V gave up 6 bases and J gave up 2 bases, with 10 bases separating them. The CDR3 length is 13 residues. The germline V gene has CDR1 MDHEN and CDR2 SYDVKM. CDR3 loop: CASSIRGQETQYF. CDR3 nucleotide sequence: TGTGCCAGCAGCATCAGAGGTCAAGAGACCCAGTACTTC. Drawing the rest from reference TRBV28 and TRBJ2-5, the complete variable domain is DVKVTQSSRYLVKRTGEKVFLECVQDMDHENMFWYRQDPGLGLRLIYFSYDVKMKEKGDIPEGYSVSREKKERFSLILESASTNQTSMYLCASSIRGQETQYFGPGTRLLVL.

The genes are TRBV12-3 or TRBV12-4 and TRBJ1-2; D remains ambiguous. The length of the CDR3 is 12 residues. The V end was cut by 2 bases, the J end by 3 bases, with 4 bases between. CDR3 sequence reads: CASSLWDYGYTF. For the CDR3, the DNA is TGTGCCAGCAGTTTATGGGACTATGGCTACACCTTC.

In its sample, this clonotype was seen many times. V gene TRBV12-3 or TRBV12-4 combines with J gene TRBJ1-1; no clear D. V was pared by 7 bases and J by 0 bases, with 15 bases between. The CDR3 sequence is 15 residues long. The CDR3 nucleotides read TGTGCCAGCACCCTACTACCGGCGGTGAACACTGAAGCTTTCTTT. The encoded protein is CASTLLPAVNTEAFF.

This clonotype has more than one count but fewer than ten. J is TRBJ1-2 and V is TRBV29-1, with TRBD1 matching 8 bases. CDR1 is SQVTM and CDR2 is ANQGSEA in the germline V gene. V lost 4 bases, J lost 5 bases, and 9 bases stayed unmatched. This CDR3 contains 14 residues. CDR3 amino acids: CSVVGQDILYGYTF. Here the CDR3 DNA reads TGCAGCGTTGTGGGACAGGACATTCTTTATGGCTACACCTTC.

This clonotype occurred a few times. The chain has TRBV12-5 and TRBJ1-2, with D hard to call. The germline V gene has CDR1 LGHNT and CDR2 FRNRAP. This CDR3 is 13 amino acids long. V gave up 3 bases and J gave up 3 bases, with 8 bases separating them. CDR3 DNA: TGTGCTAGTGGTTTTGGGGTTCACTATGGCTACACCTTC. Translating gives CASGFGVHYGYTF.

In this sample, this clonotype turned up many times. V usage is TRBV7-8 and J usage is TRBJ1-5; D is perhaps TRBD1 (5 bases). This CDR3 is 14 amino acids long. Trimming removed 5 bases at V and 4 bases at J, with 12 bases between. CDR1 SGHVS and CDR2 FQNEAQ come from the germline V gene. The chain's CDR3 is CASSLAGRNQPQHF. The CDR3 region has the DNA TGTGCCAGCAGCCTTGCAGGGAGAAATCAGCCCCAGCATTTT.